These 26 T cell receptor beta chains came from one sample sequenced in a study of blood T cell repertoires in COVID-19 (TCRdb year 2020). Libraries were made using the immunoSEQ multiplex PCR assay. Here the immuneACCESS table is served through TCRdb, limited to in-frame sequences with V and J called. Missing clones are a known gap in these copies; in checked studies unresolved V genes cover under half, and the rest lacks a known reason. Within this sample are about 25,000 clones, with around 88% of them counted one time only. The leading ten clones occupy just under 9% of the sample. The sample taken for sequencing was peripheral blood. These receptors all come from a human donor with active COVID-19. The donor label of this sample is uncertain.

The chain combines TRBV11-2 with TRBJ2-1, with 7 bases fitting TRBD2. The CDR3 has 18 amino acids. Germline CDR1 SGHAT, CDR2 FQNNGV. V dropped 5 bases and J dropped 0; count of bases not matched to a gene: 13. In nucleotides, the CDR3 is TGTGCCAGCAGCCCCGGAGCGGGGACGCAGAGCTCCTACAATGAGCAGTTCTTC. This encodes CASSPGAGTQSSYNEQFF.

In its sample, this clone was seen once. CDR3 DNA: TGTGCCAGCAGCTTAGATCCCAGTTCCTACGAGCAGTACTTC. The encoded protein is CASSLDPSSYEQYF. The chain couples TRBV11-3 to TRBJ2-7; D call uncertain. Germline CDR1 is SGHNT and CDR2 is YENEEA. V was clipped by 0 bases and J by 1 base, with 7 bases between them. The CDR3 covers 14 residues.

This sequence joins TRBV10-2 and TRBJ2-1, with 13 positions matching TRBD2. The CDR3 has 14 residues. CDR1 is WSHSY and CDR2 is SAAADI in the germline V gene. V lost 6 bases to trimming and J lost 8 bases; unmatched junction nucleotides: 4. CDR3 bases: TGCGCCAGCAGGGAGACTAGCGGGAGGTATGAGCAGTTCTTC. Translating gives CASRETSGRYEQFF.

The gene calls are TRBV19 and TRBJ2-5, with D possibly matching TRBD1 (6 bases). Looked up from germline, CDR1 is LNHDA and CDR2 is SQIVND (reference sequence). V lost 0 bases to trimming and J lost 5 bases, with 13 bases between them. This CDR3 has 15 residues. CDR3 protein: CASSIDYRAWETQYF. CDR3 in DNA: TGTGCCAGTAGTATAGATTACAGGGCGTGGGAGACCCAGTACTTC.

This clone showed up just once. The rearrangement links TRBV7-2 to TRBJ2-5, with D perhaps matching TRBD2 (5 bases). The germline V gene has CDR1 SGHTA and CDR2 FQGNSA. There are 15 residues in the CDR3. Trimming removed 1 base at V and 5 bases at J, with 14 bases between. In DNA form, the CDR3 reads TGTGCCAGCAGCTTAGTACGGAGAGGGATTGAGACCCAGTACTTC. This codes for CASSLVRRGIETQYF.

CDR3 in amino acids: CASSEQGVGTEAFF. The CDR3, as DNA: TGTGCCAGTAGTGAGCAGGGGGTAGGCACTGAAGCTTTCTTT. V usage is TRBV19 and J usage is TRBJ1-1, with TRBD1 matching 7 bases. There are 14 residues in the CDR3. Germline loops: CDR1 LNHDA, CDR2 SQIVND (reference sequence). The J segment lost 4 bases and the V segment lost 5 bases, leaving 7 bases of the junction unmatched.

A single count supports this clone. The V gene is TRBV24-1, the J gene TRBJ1-2; 8 nucleotides align to TRBD1. This CDR3 has 17 amino acids. After removal of 4 bases from V and 3 bases from J, the junction contained 12 bases not matched to a gene. Germline-derived CDR1 and CDR2 are KGHDR and SFDVKD. The CDR3 region has the DNA TGTGCCACCAGTGACACAAACCTAGGACAGGGTCACTATGGCTACACCTTC. This sequence encodes CATSDTNLGQGHYGYTF.

J is TRBJ2-7 and V is TRBV4-2; 7 bases align to TRBD1. Trimming at V came to 0 bases and at J to 3 bases, leaving 2 bases not matched to a gene. This CDR3 comprises 14 residues. Per germline, CDR1 LGHNA and CDR2 YNFKEQ. The CDR3 reads CASSQETGFYEQYF. CDR3 DNA sequence: TGTGCCAGCAGCCAAGAGACAGGGTTCTACGAGCAGTACTTC.

J is TRBJ2-5 and V is TRBV7-3; maybe TRBD2 (5 bases). There are 16 residues in the CDR3. From germline, CDR1 is SGHTA and CDR2 FQGTGA. Trimming left V 3 bases short and J 7 bases short, with 21 bases between. CDR3 amino acids: CASSFEIASRHMTQYF. CDR3 nucleotides: TGTGCCAGCAGCTTTGAAATCGCTAGCCGACACATGACCCAGTACTTC.

The chain is built from TRBV18 and TRBJ2-1; D might be TRBD1 (7 bases). Trimming shortened V by 2 bases and J by 1 base, and 15 bases separated the two germline ends. There are 17 residues in the CDR3. Looked up from germline, CDR1 is KGHSH and CDR2 is LQKENI. Here the CDR3 DNA reads TGTGCCAGCTCACCAGGGCAGGGGGGTTTATCCTACAATGAGCAGTTCTTC. It is translated as CASSPGQGGLSYNEQFF.

V gene TRBV6-1 combines with J gene TRBJ2-1, with D unresolved. Germline loops: CDR1 MNHNS, CDR2 SASEGT. The CDR3 covers 13 residues. Trimming pared 3 bases from V and 3 bases from J, leaving 6 bases between. The CDR3 bases are TGTGCCAGCAGTGACAGTGACTACAATGAGCAGTTCTTC. The encoded protein is CASSDSDYNEQFF.

This clone was recorded once. This chain joins TRBV5-4 and TRBJ1-1; D perhaps matches TRBD1 (6 bases). CDR3 length: 14 amino acids. V lost 3 bases to trimming and J lost 0 bases, with 9 bases between them. Germline V lookup: CDR1 SGHNT, CDR2 YYREEE (reference sequence). CDR3 loop: CASSSQGMNTEAFF. The CDR3 DNA follows: TGTGCCAGCAGCTCGCAGGGGATGAACACTGAAGCTTTCTTT.

V gene TRBV11-3 combines with J gene TRBJ1-1, with a tentative D call TRBD1 (6 bases). Germline lookup yields CDR1 SGHNT and CDR2 YENEEA. V was trimmed by 4 bases and J by 3 bases, leaving 12 bases between them. The CDR3 has 14 residues. The CDR3 spells CASSSRTVHTEAFF. For the CDR3, the DNA is TGTGCCAGCAGCTCTCGGACAGTTCACACTGAAGCTTTCTTT.

The gene calls are TRBV5-1 and TRBJ2-7; possible D gene TRBD1, 6 bases. The V end lost 4 bases, the J end lost 2 bases, and 25 bases lay between the germline ends. The CDR3 has 18 residues. Germline CDR1 and CDR2: SGHRS and YFSETQ. As DNA, the CDR3 is TGCGCCAGCAGCACGTTACCCCCGACAGGCCTTGTTACCTACGAGCAGTACTTC. This sequence encodes CASSTLPPTGLVTYEQYF.

V usage is TRBV6-2 or TRBV6-3 and J usage is TRBJ2-1, with unresolved D. Trimming removed 3 bases from V and 10 bases from J, with 19 bases in between. This CDR3 spans 15 amino acids. Germline V gene lookup returns CDR1 MNHEY and CDR2 SVGEGT. The CDR3 is CASSYLGLTNGEQFF. Written as DNA, the CDR3 is TGTGCCAGCAGTTATTTGGGCCTTACGAATGGGGAGCAGTTCTTC.

The table lists this clone with a few counts. CDR3 loop: CASNSQQGASTDTQYF. In DNA form, the CDR3 reads TGTGCCAGCAACTCCCAACAGGGGGCGAGCACAGATACGCAGTATTTT. This rearrangement joins TRBV28 to TRBJ2-3; 9 nucleotides match TRBD1. The CDR3 extends over 16 amino acids. CDR1 is MDHEN, CDR2 SYDVKM, per germline. V lost 7 bases, J lost 0 bases, and 8 bases stayed unmatched.

This chain joins TRBV9 and TRBJ2-7, with 9 positions matching TRBD2. V shed 0 bases and J 6 bases; nucleotides not matched to a gene: 4. Germline CDR1 SGDLS, CDR2 YYNGEE. CDR3 length: 14 amino acids. In DNA form, the CDR3 reads TGTGCCAGCAGCGTAGATAGCGGGAGTCCCGAGCAGTACTTC. Translated, it gives CASSVDSGSPEQYF.

The V gene is TRBV30, the J gene TRBJ2-3; unclear D gene. Per the germline V gene, CDR1 is GTSNPN and CDR2 is SVGIG (reference sequence). V was shortened by 8 bases and J by 0 bases, with 12 bases between the two germline ends. The CDR3 has 13 amino acids. The CDR3 region is CAGISRSTDTQYF. CDR3 in DNA: TGTGCCGGGATCTCTCGGAGCACAGATACGCAGTATTTT.

This clone was found once. The chain carries TRBV5-4 and TRBJ2-7, with a weak D call TRBD2 (6 bases). Germline CDR1 and CDR2: SGHNT and YYREEE (reference sequence). Trimming took off 7 bases at V and 2 bases at J, with 13 bases between the two ends. The CDR3 runs to 13 residues. CDR3 in amino acids: CASLNRETYEQYF. CDR3 coding DNA: TGTGCCAGCTTGAACCGGGAGACCTACGAGCAGTACTTC.

The chain is built from TRBV5-6 and TRBJ1-6; D uncertain. The CDR3 spans 14 residues. The germline V and J ends were trimmed by 1 base and 2 bases, with 4 bases remaining between them. Germline V gene sequence: CDR1 SGHDT, CDR2 YYEEEE. The CDR3 sequence is CASSLRTYNSPLHF. In DNA, the CDR3 is TGTGCCAGCAGCTTGCGTACCTATAATTCACCCCTCCACTTT.

This clone was seen more than once but under ten times. The chain combines TRBV19 with TRBJ1-5; the match to TRBD1 covers 9 bases. The V segment lost 5 bases and the J segment 3 bases; nucleotides outside the gene matches: 8. The germline gives CDR1 LNHDA, CDR2 SQIVND (reference sequence). The CDR3 covers 16 residues. CDR3 protein: CASSVPGQGVNQPQHF. CDR3 in DNA: TGTGCCAGTAGTGTCCCGGGACAGGGCGTCAATCAGCCCCAGCATTTT.

This clone was counted between two and nine times. The J gene is TRBJ2-7, the V gene TRBV21-1; no DNA check was done on the table's D call, TRBD2. TRBV21-1 counts as a pseudogene. CDR3 length: 18 amino acids. CDR3 DNA: TGTGCCAGCAGTACCGACTGGCCCGAACAACACCTTCTCTACGAGCAGTACTTC. Residues: CASSTDWPEQHLLYEQYF.

This clone was seen a few times. CDR3: CASISGSSYEQYF. Here the CDR3 DNA reads TGTGCCAGTATTAGCGGGAGTTCCTACGAGCAGTACTTC. The genes are TRBV25-1 and TRBJ2-7; TRBD2 matches at 9 bases. The junction had 4 bases not matched to a gene; V was cut back by 9 bases and J by 1 base. This CDR3 contains 13 residues. Germline-derived CDR1 and CDR2 are MGHDK and SYGVNS.

V usage is TRBV10-2 and J usage is TRBJ1-2; 7 bases align to TRBD1. After removal of 7 bases from V and 8 bases from J, the junction contained 19 bases not matched to a gene. CDR1 and CDR2 (germline): WSHSY, SAAADI. CDR3 size: 16 residues. The CDR3 DNA reads TGCGCCAGCACCCTTGGTTATTCGGCAGGGGGAAGAGGCTACACCTTC. This encodes CASTLGYSAGGRGYTF.

This chain uses TRBV7-9 with TRBJ2-7, with TRBD2 matching over 14 bases. Germline CDR1 reads SEHNR; CDR2 reads FQNEAQ (reference sequence). J gave up 6 bases and V 5 bases, and 3 bases lay outside the gene matches. This CDR3 is 14 amino acids long. CDR3 sequence reads: CASSDGLAGGEQYF. For the CDR3, the DNA is TGTGCCAGCAGCGACGGACTAGCGGGAGGCGAGCAGTACTTC.

The chain uses TRBV5-1 and TRBJ2-5, with 10 bases identical to TRBD1. The germline V gene has CDR1 SGHRS and CDR2 YFSETQ. The CDR3 runs to 15 residues. Germline trimming cut 6 bases from V and 4 bases from J; bases unmatched to any gene: 9. Here the CDR3 reads CASTPDRGRSETQYF. DNA for the CDR3: TGCGCCAGCACCCCGGACAGGGGGAGGTCAGAGACCCAGTACTTC. Filled out from reference TRBV5-1 and TRBJ2-5, the complete variable domain reads KAGVTQTPRYLIKTRGQQVTLSCSPISGHRSVSWYQQTPGQGLQFLFEYFSETQRNKGNFPGRFSGRQFSNSRSEMNVSTLELGDSALYLCASTPDRGRSETQYFGPGTRLLVL.